Included here is one T cell receptor (beta chain) sequence, with context. Its antigen remains unidentified. This sample stems from a study of cytomegalovirus exposure and HLA in healthy donors. Findings and limits, study-wide: Researchers left out some V segments, among them TRBV6-2 and TRBV6-3, as indistinguishable. The study designated 150 to 200 TCR beta chains cytomegalovirus-associated. With DRB1 most and HLA-C fewest, TCR association rates differed between HLA loci in a later analysis.

A multiplex PCR was run with 60 Vbeta primers and 13 Jbeta primers. Sequenced by immunoSEQ multiplex PCR; TCRdb stores in-frame clones only, minus some. The sample has 99,000 or so clones, over 75% seen once. As for the donors, each was a healthy bone marrow donor. The CDR3 has 16 amino acids. Per germline, CDR1 MDHEN and CDR2 SYDVKM. J was trimmed by 0 bases and V by 3 bases; bases with no gene match: 8. Source material: PBMCs. This receptor was taken from a woman aged 40-49 years in good health and CMV-seropositive. The chain couples TRBV28 to TRBJ2-7, with 7 positions matching TRBD2. In DNA, the CDR3 is TGTGCCAGCAGTTTCTTGTGGCTAGCGGACTCCTACGAGCAGTACTTC. It specifies CASSFLWLADSYEQYF.